These 19 T cell receptor beta chains were all obtained from the same sample, sequenced in a study of OX40 agonist ivuxolimab in advanced cancers. Profiling relied on immunoSEQ multiplex PCR, and the TCRdb table lists in-frame clones only, not all of them. The data hold roughly 80,000 clones, with just under 90% observed a single time. Sequencing used CD4+ or CD8+ T cells sorted from blood, obtained in a trial of the OX40 agonist ivuxolimab. These receptors all stem from an adult with an advanced solid tumor such as melanoma, head and neck, liver or kidney cancer.

This rearrangement joins TRBV29-1 to TRBJ2-6, with D possibly matching TRBD1 (7 bases). The CDR3 contains 15 residues. Between the trimmed V and J ends, which lost 5 bases and 12 bases, there was a span of 23 bases. CDR1 and CDR2 (germline): SQVTM, ANQGSEA. CDR3: CSVQEGQNLVGVLTF. The DNA of the CDR3 is TGCAGCGTTCAGGAGGGACAGAACCTAGTCGGCGTCCTGACTTTC.

This chain connects TRBV5-1 to TRBJ2-5; 7 positions agree with TRBD1. The end of the DNA fits TRBJ2-7 better, so the J call may be wrong. Germline values: CDR1 SGHRS, CDR2 YFSETQ. The CDR3 runs 14 residues. CDR3 sequence: CASSPQGSLYEQYF. For the CDR3, the DNA is TGCGCCAGCAGCCCACAGGGGTCCTTATACGAGCAGTACTTC.

V usage is TRBV15 and J usage is TRBJ2-1, with D perhaps assigned TRBD1 or TRBD2 (5 bases each). V lost 5 bases, J lost 9 bases, and 14 bases lay in between. Germline loops: CDR1 LNHNV, CDR2 YYDKDF (reference sequence). This CDR3 is built from 13 residues. The CDR3, as DNA: TGTGCCACCAGCTCCACCGGGGCCACTGAGCAGTTCTTC. Protein product: CATSSTGATEQFF. The full variable domain, its missing parts supplied by reference TRBV15 and TRBJ2-1, is DAMVIQNPRYQVTQFGKPVTLSCSQTLNHNVMYWYQQKSSQAPKLLFHYYDKDFNNEADTPDNFQSRRPNTSFCFLDIRSPGLGDTAMYLCATSSTGATEQFFGPGTRLTVL.

This clone was seen a single time. The rearrangement uses TRBV11-2 and TRBJ2-2; 9 nucleotides agree with TRBD1. CDR1 is SGHAT and CDR2 is FQNNGV in the germline V gene. J gave up 5 bases and V 6 bases, and 10 bases lay outside the gene matches. The length of the CDR3 is 16 residues. This CDR3 is CASRRGSGTGTGELFF. The CDR3 DNA follows: TGTGCCAGCAGACGTGGGAGTGGGACAGGGACCGGGGAGCTGTTTTTT.

The genes are TRBV7-2 and TRBJ1-1; D not certain. With 5 bases removed from V and 1 base from J, the gap between germline ends came to 11 bases. There are 14 residues in the CDR3. Per germline, CDR1 SGHTA and CDR2 FQGNSA. CDR3 in DNA: TGTGCCAGCAGCCCCGGTAGTGCGAACACTGAAGCTTTCTTT. Its protein is CASSPGSANTEAFF.

In this sample, this clone turned up a few times. J is TRBJ1-3 and V is TRBV7-2; D is perhaps TRBD1 (6 bases). Looked up from germline, CDR1 is SGHTA and CDR2 is FQGNSA. CDR3 length equals 15 residues. With 4 bases removed from V and 1 base from J, the gap between germline ends came to 11 bases. DNA of the CDR3: TGTGCCAGCAGCTCATTACAGGGATCTGGAAACACCATATATTTT. Translation gives CASSSLQGSGNTIYF.

The CDR3 is CASSLNQGMYEQYF. The CDR3 DNA is TGTGCCAGCAGTTTAAACCAGGGGATGTACGAGCAGTACTTC. The rearrangement joins TRBV28 to TRBJ2-7; possibly TRBD1 for D (6 bases). The V and J ends lost 2 bases and 4 bases respectively, with 12 bases between them. CDR1 is MDHEN and CDR2 is SYDVKM in the germline V gene. This CDR3 has 14 residues.

V and J are TRBV5-1 and TRBJ2-3, with D unclear. V dropped 3 bases and J dropped 6 bases, with 20 bases sitting between them. In germline, CDR1 is SGHRS, CDR2 YFSETQ. The length of the CDR3 is 16 residues. The CDR3 loop is CASSWSSRSPGDTQYF. The CDR3 DNA reads as TGCGCCAGCAGCTGGAGTTCCCGGTCCCCTGGGGATACGCAGTATTTT.

DNA of the CDR3: TGTGCCTGGAACCGGGAGGGAGGGGAGACCCAGTACTTC. Encoded protein: CAWNREGGETQYF. This chain uses TRBV30 with TRBJ2-5, with 8 bases aligning to TRBD2. This CDR3 region has 13 residues. The germline gives CDR1 GTSNPN, CDR2 SVGIG (reference sequence). V lost 4 bases to trimming and J lost 5 bases; unmatched junction nucleotides: 6.

The chain is built from TRBV28 and TRBJ2-7; 8 bases map to TRBD2. CDR3 length: 15 residues. V shed 1 base and J 2 bases; nucleotides not matched to a gene: 4. CDR1 is MDHEN, CDR2 SYDVKM, per germline. CDR3 residues: CASSLFASGPYEQYF. The DNA of the CDR3 is TGTGCCAGCAGTTTATTTGCTAGCGGGCCCTACGAGCAGTACTTC.

V gene TRBV29-1 combines with J gene TRBJ1-2, with 10 bases fitting TRBD1. The CDR3 covers 13 residues. Germline lookup yields CDR1 SQVTM and CDR2 ANQGSEA. The ends lost 5 bases at V and 7 bases at J; junction bases unmatched: 7. Here the CDR3 reads CSVPGQGRAGYTF. The DNA of the CDR3 is TGCAGCGTTCCGGGACAGGGGCGCGCTGGCTACACCTTC.

A single count supports this clone. The genes are TRBV27 and TRBJ2-1, with 10 bases matching TRBD2. This CDR3 has 15 residues. In germline, CDR1 is MNHEY, CDR2 SMNVEV (reference sequence). V shed 5 bases, J shed 3 bases, and the junction held 4 bases outside the gene matches. CDR3 nucleotide sequence: TGTGCCAGCAGTCCGAGCGGGAGGGTCTACAATGAGCAGTTCTTC. As protein: CASSPSGRVYNEQFF.

The rearrangement joins TRBV2 to TRBJ1-1; D remains unclear. Germline CDR1 reads SNHLY; CDR2 reads FYNNEI. The CDR3 sequence is 12 residues long. The V end lost 6 bases, the J end lost 0 bases, and 5 bases lay between the germline ends. CDR3 region: CASRQMNTEAFF. CDR3 in DNA: TGTGCCAGCAGACAAATGAACACTGAAGCTTTCTTT.

V usage is TRBV19 and J usage is TRBJ1-1, with D possibly TRBD1 on 5 matching bases. The V gene lost 3 bases and the J gene lost 1 base, with 6 bases spanning the gap. CDR3 length: 13 residues. CDR1 is LNHDA, CDR2 SQIVND, per germline (reference sequence). The CDR3 nucleotides read TGTGCCAGTAGTATTACAGGGAACACTGAAGCTTTCTTT. Its translation is CASSITGNTEAFF.

The V and J genes are TRBV6-1 and TRBJ1-1, with D tentatively TRBD1 (5 bases). The germline CDR1 and CDR2 sequences are MNHNS and SASEGT. This CDR3 region has 13 residues. Trimming cost V 6 bases and J 6 bases, with 14 bases left between them. Here the CDR3 reads CASRPEPGAEAFF. The CDR3 DNA sequence: TGTGCCAGCAGGCCTGAACCGGGGGCTGAAGCTTTCTTT.

The rearrangement uses TRBV19 and TRBJ1-1; D is ambiguous. The CDR3 runs 14 residues. V was pared by 2 bases and J by 0 bases, with 7 bases between. Germline V gives CDR1 LNHDA, CDR2 SQIVND (reference sequence). The CDR3 DNA follows: TGTGCCAGTAGTATAACGGCGATGAACACTGAAGCTTTCTTT. Translation gives CASSITAMNTEAFF. Full variable domain (rest looked up from reference TRBV19 and TRBJ1-1): DGGITQSPKYLFRKEGQNVTLSCEQNLNHDAMYWYRQDPGQGLRLIYYSQIVNDFQKGDIAEGYSVSREKKESFPLTVTSAQKNPTAFYLCASSITAMNTEAFFGQGTRLTVV.

The chain recombines TRBV11-3 with TRBJ1-1; D uncertain. Trimming removed 5 bases from V and 6 bases from J, with 7 bases in between. Germline lookup yields CDR1 SGHNT and CDR2 YENEEA. The CDR3 length is 11 residues. This CDR3 reads CASSKGAEAFF. CDR3 nucleotides: TGTGCCAGCAGCAAGGGCGCTGAAGCTTTCTTT.

This clone was seen just once. This chain joins TRBV13 and TRBJ2-1; 8 bases fit TRBD2. The germline V gene has CDR1 PRHDT and CDR2 FYEKMQ (reference sequence). V shed 3 bases, J shed 4 bases, and the junction held 8 bases outside the gene matches. There are 16 residues in the CDR3. Here the CDR3 reads CASSFTREGRYNEQFF. CDR3 bases: TGTGCCAGCAGCTTTACTCGGGAGGGGCGATACAATGAGCAGTTCTTC.

This chain joins TRBV5-1 and TRBJ2-7, with no clear D. The germline CDR1 and CDR2 sequences are SGHRS and YFSETQ. The CDR3 has 12 residues. V lost 1 base, J lost 2 bases, and 4 bases lay in between. CDR3 region: CASSLPAYEQYF. The CDR3 region has the DNA TGCGCCAGCAGCTTGCCGGCCTACGAGCAGTACTTC.